Following are 30 T cell receptor beta chains from one sample sequenced in a study of long-term antiretroviral therapy in people with HIV. Survey-level resolution applied to immunoSEQ assay v3.0. The method was immunoSEQ multiplex PCR; TCRdb's version includes in-frame clones alone and lacks a portion of them. The table includes 25,000 to 30,000 clones, more than 85% detected once. The sequenced sample was unsorted PBMCs, obtained around 6.5 years after starting antiretroviral therapy. All receptors derive from a woman in her 40s with HIV.

The V call is TRBV19, the J call TRBJ1-2, with 9 bases lining up with TRBD1. The V and J ends lost 5 bases and 3 bases, in that order; junction bases with no gene match: 13. This CDR3 contains 17 residues. From germline, CDR1 is LNHDA and CDR2 SQIVND (reference sequence). As DNA, the CDR3 is TGTGCCAGTAGTGGACCCGGGACAGGGTGGGGTTACTATGGCTACACCTTC. Amino acids: CASSGPGTGWGYYGYTF.

The CDR3: CASSVTRTGIYGYTF. For the CDR3, the DNA is TGTGCCAGCAGCGTAACTCGGACAGGAATCTATGGCTACACCTTC. The chain links TRBV9 to TRBJ1-2; 7 bases align to TRBD1. Trimming at V came to 1 base and at J to 4 bases, leaving 7 bases not matched to a gene. The germline gives CDR1 SGDLS, CDR2 YYNGEE. The CDR3 is 15 amino acids. Combining the CDR3 with reference TRBV9 and TRBJ1-2 gives the whole variable domain DSGVTQTPKHLITATGQRVTLRCSPRSGDLSVYWYQQSLDQGLQFLIQYYNGEERAKGNILERFSAQQFPDLHSELNLSSLELGDSALYFCASSVTRTGIYGYTFGSGTRLTVV.

The chain employs TRBV4-3 and TRBJ1-6; D is ambiguous. This CDR3 has 15 residues. Germline lookup yields CDR1 LGHNA and CDR2 YSLEER. V lost 1 base and J lost 8, with 12 bases in between. CDR3 amino acids: CASSQGEGGDSPLHF. The CDR3 coding sequence is TGCGCCAGCAGCCAAGGGGAGGGAGGCGATTCACCCCTCCACTTT.

V is TRBV7-2 and J is TRBJ2-3; D not certain. Germline CDR1 is SGHTA and CDR2 is FQGNSA. CDR3 size: 14 residues. V lost 2 bases, J lost 6 bases, and 12 bases lay in between. CDR3 region: CASSLTVTRDTQYF. For the CDR3, the DNA is TGTGCCAGCAGCTTAACGGTGACTCGGGATACGCAGTATTTT.

This rearrangement joins TRBV7-9 to TRBJ1-1; tentatively, D is TRBD1 (5 bases). Trimming took off 8 bases at V and 2 bases at J, with 15 bases between the two ends. The CDR3 contains 14 residues. Per the germline V gene, CDR1 is SEHNR and CDR2 is FQNEAQ (reference sequence). In DNA form, the CDR3 reads TGTGCCAGCCACCGGGGCAGGGTAAACACTGAAGCTTTCTTT. Amino acid sequence: CASHRGRVNTEAFF.

The V gene is TRBV4-3, the J gene TRBJ1-1; the D is unclear. This CDR3 contains 17 residues. The ends were cut back, 2 bases at V and 0 bases at J, with 16 bases in the middle. The germline gives CDR1 LGHNA, CDR2 YSLEER. CDR3 sequence: CASSQKLTTVMNTEAFF. The DNA of the CDR3 is TGCGCCAGCAGCCAAAAACTTACGACGGTCATGAACACTGAAGCTTTCTTT.

The chain joins TRBV2 to TRBJ1-5, with 12 bases identical to TRBD1. Germline-derived CDR1 and CDR2 are SNHLY and FYNNEI. V was clipped by 5 bases and J by 7 bases; unmatched bases: 15. This CDR3 has 18 residues. This chain's CDR3 is CASSPRHTGTGGLQPQHF. The CDR3 DNA reads as TGTGCCAGCAGTCCCAGACACACCGGGACAGGGGGCTTGCAGCCCCAGCATTTT.

The chain links TRBV27 to TRBJ1-1; weak D call: TRBD1 (5 bases). Trimming shortened V by 4 bases and J by 5 bases, and 14 bases separated the two germline ends. This CDR3 is built from 14 residues. Germline V lookup: CDR1 MNHEY, CDR2 SMNVEV (reference sequence). The CDR3 reads CASSSQGRRTEAFF. The CDR3 bases are TGTGCCAGCAGTTCCCAGGGAAGGAGGACTGAAGCTTTCTTT.

The genes are TRBV9 and TRBJ1-4; D call uncertain. There are 13 residues in the CDR3. In germline, CDR1 is SGDLS, CDR2 YYNGEE. Between the trimmed V and J ends, which lost 3 bases and 6 bases, there was a span of 9 bases. The CDR3 DNA reads TGTGCCAGCAGCGCGCGACCGGATGAAAAACTGTTTTTT. It is translated as CASSARPDEKLFF.

V is TRBV10-3 and J is TRBJ1-1; D is uncertain. The CDR3 covers 13 residues. Trimming removed 7 bases from V and 1 base from J, with 10 bases in between. The germline gives CDR1 ENHRY, CDR2 SYGVKD. The CDR3 DNA sequence: TGTGCCATCACTCAGGCCGAGAACACTGAAGCTTTCTTT. This translates into CAITQAENTEAFF.

The CDR3 spells CASSSGSGGNTIYF. Here the CDR3 DNA reads TGTGCCAGCAGCTCAGGGTCGGGAGGTAACACCATATATTTT. This chain connects TRBV7-2 to TRBJ1-3; D may be TRBD1 (5 bases). The V end was cut by 4 bases, the J end by 7 bases, with 14 bases between. The CDR3 consists of 14 residues. Germline CDR1 and CDR2: SGHTA and FQGNSA. Complete variable domain (other parts from reference TRBV7-2 and TRBJ1-3): GAGVSQSPSNKVTEKGKDVELRCDPISGHTALYWYRQSLGQGLEFLIYFQGNSAPDKSGLPSDRFSAERTGGSVSTLTIQRTQQEDSAVYLCASSSGSGGNTIYFGEGSWLTVV.

The V gene is TRBV5-1, the J gene TRBJ1-1; TRBD1 aligns across 7 bases. Germline V gene data show CDR1 as SGHRS and CDR2 as YFSETQ. Losses at the gene ends were 3 bases for V and 4 bases for J; bases not matched to a gene: 6. The CDR3 sequence is 14 residues long. CDR3 region: CASSSNRGATEAFF. The CDR3 bases are TGCGCCAGCAGCTCGAACAGGGGTGCCACTGAAGCTTTCTTT.

The chain employs TRBV4-3 and TRBJ1-4, with 7 bases lining up with TRBD1. In germline, CDR1 is LGHNA, CDR2 YSLEER. The CDR3 covers 15 residues. J lost 9 bases, V lost 1 base, and 8 bases had no gene match. As DNA, the CDR3 is TGCGCCAGCAGCCAAGCCCCAGGGGGAGATCAAAAACTGTTTTTT. It specifies CASSQAPGGDQKLFF.

The chain has TRBV23-1 and TRBJ1-1, with TRBD1 as a possible D gene (6 bases). TRBV23-1 is reported as an ORF; its role is uncertain. This CDR3 contains 13 residues. V was clipped by 4 bases and J by 2 bases, with 8 bases between them. Here the CDR3 DNA reads TGCGCCAGCAGTCGGACAGACAACACTGAAGCTTTCTTT. Amino acids: CASSRTDNTEAFF.

The genes are TRBV25-1 and TRBJ2-7, with D possibly TRBD1 on 6 matching bases. CDR1 is MGHDK and CDR2 is SYGVNS in the germline V gene. V was cut by 0 bases and J by 4 bases, with 16 bases left in between. The CDR3 length is 16 residues. CDR3 residues: CASSEYLDSEDYEQYF. Written as DNA, the CDR3 is TGTGCCAGCAGTGAATATCTGGACAGCGAAGATTACGAGCAGTACTTC.

This chain connects TRBV18 to TRBJ2-2, with 9 bases fitting TRBD1. Trimming at V came to 0 bases and at J to 4 bases, leaving 6 bases not matched to a gene. Germline values: CDR1 KGHSH, CDR2 LQKENI. The CDR3 contains 17 residues. The CDR3 protein is CASSPPTGQGPTGELFF. In DNA form, the CDR3 reads TGTGCCAGCTCACCACCTACGGGACAGGGTCCCACCGGGGAGCTGTTTTTT.

The chain links TRBV6-5 to TRBJ1-2; D not resolved. The V end was cut by 5 bases, the J end by 0 bases, with 7 bases between. The germline CDR1 and CDR2 sequences are MNHEY and SVGAGI. The CDR3 extends over 13 amino acids. The chain's CDR3 is CASSTVSNYGYTF. CDR3 sequence (DNA): TGTGCCAGCAGTACCGTTTCTAACTATGGCTACACCTTC.

The CDR3: CASSLEVDTEAFF. The CDR3 nucleotides read TGTGCCAGCAGCTTAGAAGTGGACACTGAAGCTTTCTTT. The chain couples TRBV7-2 to TRBJ1-1; no reliable D call. CDR1 and CDR2 (germline): SGHTA, FQGNSA. The CDR3 is made up of 13 amino acids. V lost 1 base and J lost 3, with 6 bases in between.

The CDR3 DNA is TGTGCCAGCAGCTTAACAGGGTCCCCCAACTATGGCTACACCTTC. Protein: CASSLTGSPNYGYTF. The chain has TRBV7-3 and TRBJ1-2; D is unresolved. The CDR3 is 15 residues long. The germline V and J ends were trimmed by 0 bases and 2 bases, with 10 bases remaining between them. The germline V gene has CDR1 SGHTA and CDR2 FQGTGA.

A few counts support this clone. The gene calls are TRBV4-1 and TRBJ2-7, with 9 bases fitting TRBD1. J gave up 6 bases and V 0 bases, and 21 bases lay outside the gene matches. The CDR3 has 20 residues. CDR1 MGHRA and CDR2 YSYEKL come from the germline V gene. CDR3 in amino acids: CASSQEGQVTWTGDRSEQYF. The CDR3 nucleotides read TGCGCCAGCAGCCAAGAGGGCCAGGTGACCTGGACAGGGGATCGGTCCGAGCAGTACTTC.

This chain uses TRBV5-1 with TRBJ1-1; 7 nucleotides agree with TRBD1. The germline CDR1 and CDR2 sequences are SGHRS and YFSETQ. CDR3 length: 15 amino acids. Trimming at V came to 3 bases and at J to 1 base, leaving 6 bases not matched to a gene. The CDR3 DNA is TGCGCCAGCAGCTACTTGACAGGGTCGAACACTGAAGCTTTCTTT. Translated: CASSYLTGSNTEAFF.

The chain recombines TRBV7-9 with TRBJ1-4; D possibly corresponds to TRBD1 (6 bases). The CDR3 has 17 amino acids. The germline V gene encodes CDR1 SEHNR and CDR2 FQNEAQ (reference sequence). The V gene lost 3 bases and the J gene lost 2 bases, with 16 bases spanning the gap. DNA of the CDR3: TGTGCCAGCAGCTTCGGGACACTATCAGGGACTAATGAAAAACTGTTTTTT. Translation gives CASSFGTLSGTNEKLFF.

The chain recombines TRBV11-1 with TRBJ2-1; TRBD1 agrees at 9 bases. The CDR3 sequence is 14 residues long. Germline CDR1 is SGHAT and CDR2 is FQDESV (reference sequence). With V trimmed by 7 bases and J by 7 bases, 8 bases remained unmatched. CDR3 sequence reads: CASTHGTGLNEQFF. The CDR3 nucleotides are TGTGCCAGCACCCACGGGACAGGGTTGAATGAGCAGTTCTTC.

This chain uses TRBV2 with TRBJ1-1; the match to TRBD1 covers 9 bases. Per germline, CDR1 SNHLY and CDR2 FYNNEI. CDR3 length equals 13 residues. The trim removed 6 bases at V and 7 bases at J, leaving 6 bases unmatched. The CDR3 here is CASRDRGVGEAFF. In DNA, the CDR3 is TGTGCCAGCAGGGACAGGGGCGTCGGTGAAGCTTTCTTT.

The CDR3 nucleotides are TGTGCCAGCAGTTTAAGGACGGACCCGTACGAGCAGTACTTC. It specifies CASSLRTDPYEQYF. V is TRBV28 and J is TRBJ2-7; no clear D. V was trimmed by 2 bases and J by 4 bases, leaving 12 bases between them. The CDR3 extends over 14 amino acids. Per germline, CDR1 MDHEN and CDR2 SYDVKM.

The chain links TRBV4-1 to TRBJ2-7; tentative D call: TRBD1 (5 bases). Trimming cost V 0 bases and J 2 bases, with 11 bases left between them. The CDR3 contains 15 residues. Germline assignment: CDR1 MGHRA and CDR2 YSYEKL. The CDR3 DNA sequence: TGCGCCAGCAGCCAAGAGTTAACAGGAACCTACGAGCAGTACTTC. Translation: CASSQELTGTYEQYF.

This chain links TRBV6-1 with TRBJ1-4; 8 nucleotides line up with TRBD1. Germline CDR1 is MNHNS and CDR2 is SASEGT. V lost 2 bases, J lost 7 bases, and 3 bases stayed unmatched. The CDR3 is made up of 14 amino acids. The CDR3 DNA reads as TGTGCCAGCAGTGAACAGGGGGCGAGTGAAAAACTGTTTTTT. Its protein is CASSEQGASEKLFF.

The chain joins TRBV27 to TRBJ2-1; D is undetermined. The CDR3 totals 13 residues. The V end was cut by 3 bases, the J end by 5 bases, with 8 bases between. Germline values: CDR1 MNHEY, CDR2 SMNVEV (reference sequence). This chain's CDR3 is CASSFWKNNEQFF. The CDR3 DNA is TGTGCCAGCAGTTTTTGGAAGAACAATGAGCAGTTCTTC.

This chain uses TRBV5-8 with TRBJ1-1; no firm D call. Between the trimmed V and J ends, which lost 1 base and 5 bases, there was a span of 18 bases. Per the germline V gene, CDR1 is SGHTS and CDR2 is YDEGEE. This CDR3 region has 16 residues. The CDR3 reads CASSLLPRLMSTEAFF. CDR3 bases: TGTGCCAGCAGCTTGTTACCACGACTCATGAGTACTGAAGCTTTCTTT.

The gene calls are TRBV10-3 and TRBJ2-5; perhaps TRBD1 as D (5 bases). The germline V gene encodes CDR1 ENHRY and CDR2 SYGVKD. V dropped 2 bases and J dropped 9 bases, with 16 bases sitting between them. The CDR3 sequence is 14 residues long. CDR3 nucleotides: TGTGCCATCAGTGAGGGCGGACATCAGCAGGCCCAGTACTTC. Protein: CAISEGGHQQAQYF.